This T cell receptor beta chain stems from a study of PD-1 blockade in classical Hodgkin lymphoma. Germline CDR1 and CDR2: MNHNS and SASEGT. Trimming left V 0 bases short and J 5 bases short, with 16 bases between. This CDR3 comprises 16 residues. Points from the study as a whole: Repertoire difference causes, possibly disease activity or prior therapy, remain undefined. At C4D1, TCR diversity had climbed significantly for CD4+ cells, though not for CD8+ cells.

In this sample, this clone turned up a few times. Its antigen is not known. Relapse after autologous stem cell transplantation occurred in every patient, and brentuximab vedotin exposure varied. When best responses were assessed, they were complete response, partial response or progressive disease. The assay was immunoSEQ multiplex PCR, and TCRdb's table has in-frame clones only and misses some. The sample comprises thousands of clones, roughly 81% of which are singletons, and 30% to 40% rests with the top ten. The chain recombines TRBV6-1 with TRBJ1-2, with D possibly being TRBD1 (5 bases). This sequence was found in a human donor with classical Hodgkin lymphoma. The starting material was peripheral blood mononuclear cells (PBMCs), obtained at baseline. The CDR3 here is CASSEAIAGTGYGYTF. The CDR3 DNA reads as TGTGCCAGCAGTGAAGCCATTGCCGGGACCGGGTATGGCTACACCTTC.